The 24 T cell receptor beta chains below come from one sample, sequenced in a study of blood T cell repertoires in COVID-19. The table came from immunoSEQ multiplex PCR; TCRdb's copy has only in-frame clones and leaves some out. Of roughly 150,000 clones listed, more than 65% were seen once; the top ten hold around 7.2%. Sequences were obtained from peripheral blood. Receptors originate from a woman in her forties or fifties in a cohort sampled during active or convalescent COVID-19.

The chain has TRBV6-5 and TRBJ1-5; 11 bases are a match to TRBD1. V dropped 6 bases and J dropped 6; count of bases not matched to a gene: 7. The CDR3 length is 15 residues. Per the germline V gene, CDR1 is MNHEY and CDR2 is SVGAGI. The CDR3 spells CASRAGQGGGQPQHF. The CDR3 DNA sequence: TGTGCCAGCAGGGCGGGACAGGGGGGTGGTCAGCCCCAGCATTTT.

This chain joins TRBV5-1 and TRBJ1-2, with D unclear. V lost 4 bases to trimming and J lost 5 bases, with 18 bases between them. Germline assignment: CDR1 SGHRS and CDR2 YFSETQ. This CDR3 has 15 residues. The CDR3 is CASSPLSDKAYGYTF. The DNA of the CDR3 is TGCGCCAGCAGCCCCCTATCCGACAAGGCATATGGCTACACCTTC.

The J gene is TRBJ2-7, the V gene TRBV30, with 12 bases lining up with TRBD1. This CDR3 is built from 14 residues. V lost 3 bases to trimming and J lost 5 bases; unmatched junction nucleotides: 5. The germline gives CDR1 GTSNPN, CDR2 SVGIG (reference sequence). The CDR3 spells CAWRPGQGADEQYF. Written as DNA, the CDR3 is TGTGCCTGGAGGCCGGGACAGGGGGCTGACGAGCAGTACTTC.

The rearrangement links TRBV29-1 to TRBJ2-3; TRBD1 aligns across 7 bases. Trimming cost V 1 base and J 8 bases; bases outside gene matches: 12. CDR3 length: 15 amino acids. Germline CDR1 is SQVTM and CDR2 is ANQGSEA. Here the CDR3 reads CSVEVRDRNPATQYF. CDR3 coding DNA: TGCAGCGTTGAAGTTAGGGACAGAAACCCTGCTACGCAGTATTTT.

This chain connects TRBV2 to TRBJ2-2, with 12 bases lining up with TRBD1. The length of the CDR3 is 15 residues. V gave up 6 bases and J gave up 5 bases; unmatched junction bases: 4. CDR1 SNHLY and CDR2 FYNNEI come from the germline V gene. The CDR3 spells CASRGQGARTGELFF. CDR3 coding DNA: TGTGCCAGCAGGGGACAGGGGGCGCGGACCGGGGAGCTGTTTTTT.

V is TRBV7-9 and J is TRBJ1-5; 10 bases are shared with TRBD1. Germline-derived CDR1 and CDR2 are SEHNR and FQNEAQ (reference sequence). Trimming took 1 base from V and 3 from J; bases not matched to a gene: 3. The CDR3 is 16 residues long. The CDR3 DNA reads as TGTGCCAGCAGCTTAGGCGACAGGGGGCACAATCAGCCCCAGCATTTT. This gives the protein CASSLGDRGHNQPQHF.

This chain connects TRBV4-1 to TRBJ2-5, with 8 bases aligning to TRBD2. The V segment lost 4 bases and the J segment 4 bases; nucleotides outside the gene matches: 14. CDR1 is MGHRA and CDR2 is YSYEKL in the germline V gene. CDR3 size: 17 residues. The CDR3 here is CASSPQPNGGASETQYF. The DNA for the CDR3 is TGCGCCAGCAGCCCTCAGCCGAACGGGGGGGCATCAGAGACCCAGTACTTC.

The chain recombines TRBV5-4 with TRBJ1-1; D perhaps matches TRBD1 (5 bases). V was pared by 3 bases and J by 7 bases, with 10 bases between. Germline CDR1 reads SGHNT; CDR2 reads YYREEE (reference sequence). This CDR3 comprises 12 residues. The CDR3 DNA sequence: TGTGCCAGCAGCTCCCAGGGAGGTGAAGCTTTCTTT. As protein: CASSSQGGEAFF. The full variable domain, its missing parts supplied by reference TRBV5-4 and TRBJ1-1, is ETGVTQSPTHLIKTRGQQVTLRCSSQSGHNTVSWYQQALGQGPQFIFQYYREEENGRGNFPPRFSGLQFPNYSSELNVNALELDDSALYLCASSSQGGEAFFGQGTRLTVV.

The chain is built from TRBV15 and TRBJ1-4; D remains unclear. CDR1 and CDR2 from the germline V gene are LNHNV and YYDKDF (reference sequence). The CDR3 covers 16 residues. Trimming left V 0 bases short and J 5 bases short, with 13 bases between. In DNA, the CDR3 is TGTGCCACCAGCAGAGATCGGTGGTACGGGAATGAAAAACTGTTTTTT. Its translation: CATSRDRWYGNEKLFF. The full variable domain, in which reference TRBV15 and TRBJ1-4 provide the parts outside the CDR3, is DAMVIQNPRYQVTQFGKPVTLSCSQTLNHNVMYWYQQKSSQAPKLLFHYYDKDFNNEADTPDNFQSRRPNTSFCFLDIRSPGLGDTAMYLCATSRDRWYGNEKLFFGSGTQLSVL.

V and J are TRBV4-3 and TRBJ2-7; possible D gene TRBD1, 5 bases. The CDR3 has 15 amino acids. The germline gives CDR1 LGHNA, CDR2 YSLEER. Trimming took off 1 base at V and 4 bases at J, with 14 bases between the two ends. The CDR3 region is CASSQVAGSGYEQYF. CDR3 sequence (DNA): TGCGCCAGCAGCCAAGTAGCAGGGTCGGGTTACGAGCAGTACTTC.

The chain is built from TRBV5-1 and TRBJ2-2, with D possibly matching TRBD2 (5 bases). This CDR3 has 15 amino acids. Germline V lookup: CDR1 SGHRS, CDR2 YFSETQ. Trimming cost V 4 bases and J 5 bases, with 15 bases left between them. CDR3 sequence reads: CASSVAGPGTGELFF. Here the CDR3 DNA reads TGCGCCAGCAGCGTCGCGGGCCCCGGAACCGGGGAGCTGTTTTTT.

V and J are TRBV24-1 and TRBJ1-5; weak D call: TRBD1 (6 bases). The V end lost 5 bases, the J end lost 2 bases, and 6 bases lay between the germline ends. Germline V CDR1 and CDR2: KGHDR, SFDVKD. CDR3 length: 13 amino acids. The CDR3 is CATSGQGNQPQHF. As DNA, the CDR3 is TGTGCCACCAGTGGACAGGGCAATCAGCCCCAGCATTTT.

CDR3 nucleotide sequence: TGTGCCAGCAGCAAAAGGGCGGGACAGCGGTGGGATACGCAGTATTTT. This encodes CASSKRAGQRWDTQYF. The chain uses TRBV21-1 and TRBJ2-3; the table gives TRBD1 as D, unverified against the DNA. TRBV21-1 is a pseudogene segment. There are 16 residues in the CDR3.

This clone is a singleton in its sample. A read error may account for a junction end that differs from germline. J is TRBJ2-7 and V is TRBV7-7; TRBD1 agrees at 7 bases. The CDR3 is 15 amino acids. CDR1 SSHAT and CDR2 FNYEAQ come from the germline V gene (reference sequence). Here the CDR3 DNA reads TGTGCTAGCAGCCAAGGGACAGACAGCTCCTACGAGCAGTACTTC. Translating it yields CASSQGTDSSYEQYF.

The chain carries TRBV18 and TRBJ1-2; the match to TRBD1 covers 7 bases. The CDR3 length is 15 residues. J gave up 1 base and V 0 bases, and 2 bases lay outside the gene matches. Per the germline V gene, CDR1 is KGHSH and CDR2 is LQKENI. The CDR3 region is CASSPPGQSNYGYTF. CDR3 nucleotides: TGTGCCAGCTCACCACCGGGACAGAGTAACTATGGCTACACCTTC.

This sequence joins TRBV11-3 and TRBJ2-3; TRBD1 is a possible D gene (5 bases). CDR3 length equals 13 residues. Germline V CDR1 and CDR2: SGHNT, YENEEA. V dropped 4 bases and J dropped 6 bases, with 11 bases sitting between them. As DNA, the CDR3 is TGTGCCAGCAGCTCTCAACAGGCGGATACGCAGTATTTT. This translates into CASSSQQADTQYF.

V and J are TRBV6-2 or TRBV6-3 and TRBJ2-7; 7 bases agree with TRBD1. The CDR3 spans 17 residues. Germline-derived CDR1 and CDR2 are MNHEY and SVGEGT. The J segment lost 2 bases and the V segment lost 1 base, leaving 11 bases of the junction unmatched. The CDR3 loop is CASSYYPSGTAAYEQYF. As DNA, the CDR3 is TGTGCCAGCAGTTACTACCCTTCCGGGACAGCTGCCTACGAGCAGTACTTC.

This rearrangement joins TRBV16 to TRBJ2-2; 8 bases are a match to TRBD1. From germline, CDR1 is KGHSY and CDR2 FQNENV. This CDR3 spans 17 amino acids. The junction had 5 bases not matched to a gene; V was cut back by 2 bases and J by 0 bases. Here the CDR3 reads CASSQGDRGANTGELFF. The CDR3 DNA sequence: TGTGCCAGCAGCCAAGGAGACAGGGGTGCGAACACCGGGGAGCTGTTTTTT.

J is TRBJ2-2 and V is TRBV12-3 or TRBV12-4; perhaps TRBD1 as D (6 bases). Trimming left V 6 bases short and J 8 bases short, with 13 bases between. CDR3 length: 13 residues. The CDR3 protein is CASSPSGAGELFF. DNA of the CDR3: TGTGCCAGCAGCCCCTCAGGGGCAGGGGAGCTGTTTTTT.

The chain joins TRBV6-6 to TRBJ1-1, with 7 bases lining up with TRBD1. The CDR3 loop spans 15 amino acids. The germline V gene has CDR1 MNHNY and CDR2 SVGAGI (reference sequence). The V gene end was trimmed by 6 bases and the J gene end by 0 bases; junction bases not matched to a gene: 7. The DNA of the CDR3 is TGTGCCAGCAGATATCCGGGACAGATGAACACTGAAGCTTTCTTT. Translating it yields CASRYPGQMNTEAFF.

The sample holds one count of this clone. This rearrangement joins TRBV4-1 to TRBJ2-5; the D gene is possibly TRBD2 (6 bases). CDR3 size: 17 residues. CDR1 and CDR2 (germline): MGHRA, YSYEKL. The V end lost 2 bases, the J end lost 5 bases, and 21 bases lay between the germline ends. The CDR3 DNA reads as TGCGCCAGCAGCCAAAGCGCCGGGACTGGCAACTGGGAGACCCAGTACTTC. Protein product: CASSQSAGTGNWETQYF.

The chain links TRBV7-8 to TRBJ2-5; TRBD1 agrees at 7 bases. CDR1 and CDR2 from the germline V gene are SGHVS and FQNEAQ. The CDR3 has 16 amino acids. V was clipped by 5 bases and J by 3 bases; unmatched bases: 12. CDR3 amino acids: CASSPQWYRGKETQYF. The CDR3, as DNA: TGTGCCAGCAGCCCCCAATGGTACAGGGGTAAAGAGACCCAGTACTTC.

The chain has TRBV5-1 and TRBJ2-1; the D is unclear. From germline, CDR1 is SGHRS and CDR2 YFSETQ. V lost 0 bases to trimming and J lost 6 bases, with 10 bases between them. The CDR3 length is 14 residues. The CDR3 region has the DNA TGCGCCAGCAGCTTGGGGCTCGTGGTCAATGAGCAGTTCTTC. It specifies CASSLGLVVNEQFF.

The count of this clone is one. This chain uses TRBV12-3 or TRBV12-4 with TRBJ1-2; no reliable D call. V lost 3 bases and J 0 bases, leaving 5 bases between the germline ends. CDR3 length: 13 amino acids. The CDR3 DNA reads TGTGCCAGCAGTTTCGGAGCTAACTATGGCTACACCTTC. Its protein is CASSFGANYGYTF.